Each of the 5 T cell receptor beta chains below was sequenced from the same sample in a study of blood T cell repertoires in COVID-19. Assay: immunoSEQ multiplex PCR; the TCRdb copy retains only in-frame clones and omits some. In the table there are 100,000 to 150,000 clones, roughly 82% of which are singletons. Sample: peripheral blood. The receptors were gathered from a human donor in a cohort sampled during active COVID-19.

V gene TRBV4-3 combines with J gene TRBJ1-2; no clear D gene. The CDR3 totals 15 residues. The germline V gene encodes CDR1 LGHNA and CDR2 YSLEER. V was trimmed by 1 base and J by 0 bases, leaving 9 bases between them. The CDR3 DNA sequence: TGCGCCAGCAGCCAAGTCGCGGAAACTAACTATGGCTACACCTTC. It codes for CASSQVAETNYGYTF.

This chain uses TRBV7-6 with TRBJ2-6; D may be TRBD2 (6 bases). Deletions cut 1 base from V and 12 bases from J, with 13 bases between. CDR3 size: 14 residues. From germline, CDR1 is SGHVS and CDR2 FNYEAQ. CDR3 bases: TGTGCCAGCAGCTTAGAATCGGGGGAGACCGTCCTGACTTTC. It translates to CASSLESGETVLTF.

The chain couples TRBV7-8 to TRBJ2-7; D gene ambiguous. Germline loops: CDR1 SGHVS, CDR2 FQNEAQ. The V end was cut by 5 bases, the J end by 9 bases, with 14 bases between. This CDR3 is 12 amino acids long. The CDR3 is CASSPAGNVQYF. The CDR3 coding sequence is TGTGCCAGCAGCCCAGCCGGTAATGTGCAGTACTTC.

This rearrangement joins TRBV18 to TRBJ2-3; D is unresolved. Trimming left V 2 bases short and J 5 bases short, with 8 bases between. Germline loops: CDR1 KGHSH, CDR2 LQKENI. This CDR3 is built from 13 residues. CDR3 nucleotides: TGTGCCAGCTCACCATATACCGGAGATACGCAGTATTTT. This sequence encodes CASSPYTGDTQYF.

The table lists this clone with a count of one. The chain couples TRBV7-6 to TRBJ1-5; a weak D match, TRBD1 (6 bases). Trimming took off 5 bases at V and 0 bases at J, with 11 bases between the two ends. The germline V gene has CDR1 SGHVS and CDR2 FNYEAQ. The CDR3 spans 15 residues. This CDR3 reads CASSRTVNSNQPQHF. For the CDR3, the DNA is TGTGCCAGCAGCCGGACAGTCAATAGCAATCAGCCCCAGCATTTT.